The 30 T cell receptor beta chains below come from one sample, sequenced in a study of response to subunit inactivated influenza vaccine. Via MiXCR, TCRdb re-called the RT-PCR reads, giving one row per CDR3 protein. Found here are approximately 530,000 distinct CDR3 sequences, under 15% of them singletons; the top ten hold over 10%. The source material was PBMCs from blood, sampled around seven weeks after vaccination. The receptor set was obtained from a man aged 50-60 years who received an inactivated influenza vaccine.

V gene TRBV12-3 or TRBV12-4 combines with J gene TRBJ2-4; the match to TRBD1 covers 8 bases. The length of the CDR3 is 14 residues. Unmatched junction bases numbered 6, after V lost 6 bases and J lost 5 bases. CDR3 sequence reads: CASSRGQAENIQYF. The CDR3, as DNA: TGTGCCAGCAGCCGGGGACAGGCGGAAAACATTCAGTACTTC.

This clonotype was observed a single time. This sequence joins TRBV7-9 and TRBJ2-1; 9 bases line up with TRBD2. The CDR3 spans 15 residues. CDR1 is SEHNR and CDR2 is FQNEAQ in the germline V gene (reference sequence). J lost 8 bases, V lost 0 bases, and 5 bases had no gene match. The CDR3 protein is CASSLALASGDEQFF. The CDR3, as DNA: TGTGCCAGCAGCTTAGCGTTGGCTAGCGGGGATGAGCAGTTCTTC.

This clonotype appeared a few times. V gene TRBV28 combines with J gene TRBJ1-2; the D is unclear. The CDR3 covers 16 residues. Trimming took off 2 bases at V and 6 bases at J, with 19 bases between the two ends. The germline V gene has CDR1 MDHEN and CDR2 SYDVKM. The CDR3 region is CASSLDIKGILDGYTF. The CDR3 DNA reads TGTGCCAGCAGTTTAGATATAAAGGGAATCCTGGATGGCTACACCTTC.

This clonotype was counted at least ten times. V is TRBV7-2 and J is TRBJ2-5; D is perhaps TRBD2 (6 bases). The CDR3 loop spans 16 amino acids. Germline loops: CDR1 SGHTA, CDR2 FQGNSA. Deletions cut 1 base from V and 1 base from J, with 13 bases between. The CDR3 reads CASSLGRTGSQETQYF. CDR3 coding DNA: TGTGCCAGCAGCTTAGGAAGAACCGGGAGCCAAGAGACCCAGTACTTC.

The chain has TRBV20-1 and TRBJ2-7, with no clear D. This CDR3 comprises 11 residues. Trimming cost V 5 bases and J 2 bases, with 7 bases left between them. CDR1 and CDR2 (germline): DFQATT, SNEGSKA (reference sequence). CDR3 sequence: CSAYGPYEQYF. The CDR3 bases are TGCAGTGCTTACGGACCCTACGAGCAGTACTTC.

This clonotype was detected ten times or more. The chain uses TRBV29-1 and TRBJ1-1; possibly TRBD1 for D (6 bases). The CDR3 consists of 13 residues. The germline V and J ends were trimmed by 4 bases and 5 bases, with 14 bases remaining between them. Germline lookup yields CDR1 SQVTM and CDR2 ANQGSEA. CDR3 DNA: TGCAGCGTTGGAGGGGGTAGGGGGACTGAAGCTTTCTTT. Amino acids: CSVGGGRGTEAFF. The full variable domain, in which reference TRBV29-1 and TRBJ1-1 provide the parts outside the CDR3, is SAVISQKPSRDICQRGTSLTIQCQVDSQVTMMFWYRQQPGQSLTLIATANQGSEATYESGFVIDKFPISRPNLTFSTLTVSNMSPEDSSIYLCSVGGGRGTEAFFGQGTRLTVV.

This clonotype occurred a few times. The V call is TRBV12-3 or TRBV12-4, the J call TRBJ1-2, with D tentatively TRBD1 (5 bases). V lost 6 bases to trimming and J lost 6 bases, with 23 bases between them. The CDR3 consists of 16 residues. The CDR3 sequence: CASSMGRGLRGDGYTF. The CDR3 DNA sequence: TGTGCCAGCAGCATGGGACGGGGATTGCGGGGTGATGGCTACACCTTC.

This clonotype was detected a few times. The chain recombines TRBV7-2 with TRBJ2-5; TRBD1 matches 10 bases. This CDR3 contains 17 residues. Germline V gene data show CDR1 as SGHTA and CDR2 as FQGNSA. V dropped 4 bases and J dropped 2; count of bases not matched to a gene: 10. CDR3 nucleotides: TGTGCCAGCAGCTCACACCGGGACAGGGGATTACAAGAGACCCAGTACTTC. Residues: CASSSHRDRGLQETQYF.

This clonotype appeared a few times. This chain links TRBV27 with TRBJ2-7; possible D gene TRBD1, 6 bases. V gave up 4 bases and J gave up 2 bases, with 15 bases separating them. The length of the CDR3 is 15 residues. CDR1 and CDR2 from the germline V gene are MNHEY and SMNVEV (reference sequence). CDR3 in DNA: TGTGCCAGCAGTTCCTTGTACAGGGCCACCTACGAGCAGTACTTC. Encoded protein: CASSSLYRATYEQYF.

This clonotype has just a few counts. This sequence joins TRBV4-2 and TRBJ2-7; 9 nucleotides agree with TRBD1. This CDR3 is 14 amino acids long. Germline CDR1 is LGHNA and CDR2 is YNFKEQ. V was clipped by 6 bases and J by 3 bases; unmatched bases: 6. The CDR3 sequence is CASSKGQGNYEQYF. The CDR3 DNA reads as TGTGCCAGCAGTAAGGGACAGGGAAACTACGAGCAGTACTTC.

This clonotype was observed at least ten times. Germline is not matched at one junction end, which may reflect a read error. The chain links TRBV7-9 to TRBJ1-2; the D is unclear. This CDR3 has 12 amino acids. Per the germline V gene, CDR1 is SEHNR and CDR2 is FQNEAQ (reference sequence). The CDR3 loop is CASSSQNSGSSF. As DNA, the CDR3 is TGTGCCAGCAGCTCTCAGAACTCGGGCAGCAGCTTC.

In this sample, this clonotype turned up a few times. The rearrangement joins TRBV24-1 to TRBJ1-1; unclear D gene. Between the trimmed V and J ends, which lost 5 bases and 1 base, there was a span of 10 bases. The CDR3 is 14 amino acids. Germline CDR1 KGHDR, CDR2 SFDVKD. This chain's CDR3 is CATSAGFTNTEAFF. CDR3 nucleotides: TGTGCCACCAGTGCCGGTTTTACGAACACTGAAGCTTTCTTT.

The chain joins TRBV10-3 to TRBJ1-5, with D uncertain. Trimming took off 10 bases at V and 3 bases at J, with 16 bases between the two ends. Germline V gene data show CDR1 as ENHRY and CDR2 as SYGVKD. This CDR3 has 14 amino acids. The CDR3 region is CATSNGWPNQPQHF. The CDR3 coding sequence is TGTGCCACCTCTAATGGGTGGCCCAATCAGCCCCAGCATTTT.

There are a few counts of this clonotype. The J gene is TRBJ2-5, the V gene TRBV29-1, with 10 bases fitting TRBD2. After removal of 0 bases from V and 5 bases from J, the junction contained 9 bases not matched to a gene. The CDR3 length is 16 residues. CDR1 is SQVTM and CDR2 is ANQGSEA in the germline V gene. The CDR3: CSVEDQASGRRETQYF. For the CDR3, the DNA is TGCAGCGTTGAAGATCAGGCTAGCGGGAGACGGGAGACCCAGTACTTC.

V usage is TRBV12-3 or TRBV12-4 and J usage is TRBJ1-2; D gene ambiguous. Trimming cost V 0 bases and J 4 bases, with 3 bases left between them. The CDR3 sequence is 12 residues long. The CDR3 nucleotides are TGTGCCAGCAGTTTAGCCAGCTATGGCTACACCTTC. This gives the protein CASSLASYGYTF.

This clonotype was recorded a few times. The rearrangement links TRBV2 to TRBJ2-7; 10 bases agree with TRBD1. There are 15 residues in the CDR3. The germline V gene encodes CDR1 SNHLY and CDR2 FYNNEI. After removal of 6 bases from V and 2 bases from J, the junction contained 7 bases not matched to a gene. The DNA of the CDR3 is TGTGCCAGCAGAGGGGACAGGGGACCCACCTACGAGCAGTACTTC. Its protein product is CASRGDRGPTYEQYF.

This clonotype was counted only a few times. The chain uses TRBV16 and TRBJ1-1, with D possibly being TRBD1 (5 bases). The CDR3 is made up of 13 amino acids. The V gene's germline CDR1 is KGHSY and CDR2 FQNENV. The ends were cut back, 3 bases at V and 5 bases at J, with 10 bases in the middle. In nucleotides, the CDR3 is TGTGCCAGCAGCCAGGGGGTACAGACTGAAGCTTTCTTT. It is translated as CASSQGVQTEAFF.

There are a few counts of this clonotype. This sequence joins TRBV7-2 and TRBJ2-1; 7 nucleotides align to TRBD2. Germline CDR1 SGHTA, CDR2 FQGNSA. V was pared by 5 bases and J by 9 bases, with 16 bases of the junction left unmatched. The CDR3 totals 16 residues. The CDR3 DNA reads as TGTGCCAGCAGCCCCGTAGGACTGCGGGAGAGGGGTGAGCAGTTCTTC. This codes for CASSPVGLRERGEQFF.

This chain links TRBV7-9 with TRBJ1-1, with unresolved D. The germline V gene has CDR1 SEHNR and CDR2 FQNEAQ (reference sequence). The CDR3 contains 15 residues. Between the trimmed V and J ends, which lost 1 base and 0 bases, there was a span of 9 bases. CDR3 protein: CASSLERVLNTEAFF. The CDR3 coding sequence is TGTGCCAGCAGCTTAGAGCGCGTTCTGAACACTGAAGCTTTCTTT.

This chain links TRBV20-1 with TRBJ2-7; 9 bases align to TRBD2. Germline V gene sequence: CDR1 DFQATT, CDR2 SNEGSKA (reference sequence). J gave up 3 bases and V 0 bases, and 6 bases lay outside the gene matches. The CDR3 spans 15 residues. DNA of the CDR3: TGCAGTGCTAGAGATACCAGCGGGAGGTACTACGAGCAGTACTTC. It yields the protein CSARDTSGRYYEQYF.

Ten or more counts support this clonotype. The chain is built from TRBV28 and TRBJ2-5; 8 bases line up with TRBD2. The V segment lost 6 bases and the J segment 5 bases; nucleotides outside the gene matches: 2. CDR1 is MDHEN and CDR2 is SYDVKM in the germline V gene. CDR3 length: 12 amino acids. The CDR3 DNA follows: TGTGCCAGCAGCACGGGGGGGGAGACCCAGTACTTC. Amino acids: CASSTGGETQYF.

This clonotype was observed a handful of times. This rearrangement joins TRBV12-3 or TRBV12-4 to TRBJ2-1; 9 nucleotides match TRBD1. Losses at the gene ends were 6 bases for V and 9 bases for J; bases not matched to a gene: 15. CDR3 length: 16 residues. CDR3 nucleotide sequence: TGTGCCAGCAGCCTTCAACAGGGGGCCAGGGGAATTGAGCAGTTCTTC. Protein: CASSLQQGARGIEQFF.

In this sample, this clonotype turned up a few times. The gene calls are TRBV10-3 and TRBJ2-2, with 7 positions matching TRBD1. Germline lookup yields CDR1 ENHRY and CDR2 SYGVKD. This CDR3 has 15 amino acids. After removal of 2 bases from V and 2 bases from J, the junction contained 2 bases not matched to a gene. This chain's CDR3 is CAISEDRVNTGELFF. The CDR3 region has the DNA TGTGCCATCAGTGAGGACAGGGTAAACACCGGGGAGCTGTTTTTT.

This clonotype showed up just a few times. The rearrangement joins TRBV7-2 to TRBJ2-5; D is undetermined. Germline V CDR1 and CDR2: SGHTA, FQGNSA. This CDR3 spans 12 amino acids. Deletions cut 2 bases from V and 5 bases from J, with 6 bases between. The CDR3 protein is CASSLFGETQYF. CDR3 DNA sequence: TGTGCCAGCAGCTTATTTGGGGAGACCCAGTACTTC.

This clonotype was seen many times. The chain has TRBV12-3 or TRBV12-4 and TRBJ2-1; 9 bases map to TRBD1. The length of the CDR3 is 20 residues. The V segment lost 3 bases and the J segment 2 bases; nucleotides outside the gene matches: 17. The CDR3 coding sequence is TGTGCCAGCAGTTTTGCCCAACCCCCGATCACAGGGGGCCCCTACAATGAGCAGTTCTTC. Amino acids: CASSFAQPPITGGPYNEQFF.

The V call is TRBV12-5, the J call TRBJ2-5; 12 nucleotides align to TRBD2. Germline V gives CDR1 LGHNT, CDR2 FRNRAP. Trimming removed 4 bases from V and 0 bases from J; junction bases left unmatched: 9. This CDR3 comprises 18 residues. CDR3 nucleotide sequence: TGTGCTAGTGGTTCTACAGGACTAGCGGGACCTTACCAAGAGACCCAGTACTTC. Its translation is CASGSTGLAGPYQETQYF.

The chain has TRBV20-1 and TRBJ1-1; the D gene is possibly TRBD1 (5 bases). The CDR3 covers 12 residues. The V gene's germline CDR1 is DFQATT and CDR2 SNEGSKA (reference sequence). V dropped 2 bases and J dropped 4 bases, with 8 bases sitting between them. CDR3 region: CSARWGVTEAFF. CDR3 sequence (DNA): TGCAGTGCTAGATGGGGGGTCACTGAAGCTTTCTTT.

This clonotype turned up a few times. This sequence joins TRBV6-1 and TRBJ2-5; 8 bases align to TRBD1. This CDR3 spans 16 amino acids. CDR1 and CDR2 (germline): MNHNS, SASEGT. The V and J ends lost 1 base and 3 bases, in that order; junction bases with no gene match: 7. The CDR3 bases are TGTGCCAGCAGTGAAGGCATATGGACAGGGAAAGAGACCCAGTACTTC. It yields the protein CASSEGIWTGKETQYF.

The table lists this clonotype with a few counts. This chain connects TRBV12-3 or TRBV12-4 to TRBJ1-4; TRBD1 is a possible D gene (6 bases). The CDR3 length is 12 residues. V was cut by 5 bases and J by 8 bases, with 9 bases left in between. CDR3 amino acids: CASSNREEKLFF. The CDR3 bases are TGTGCCAGCAGTAACAGGGAGGAAAAACTGTTTTTT.

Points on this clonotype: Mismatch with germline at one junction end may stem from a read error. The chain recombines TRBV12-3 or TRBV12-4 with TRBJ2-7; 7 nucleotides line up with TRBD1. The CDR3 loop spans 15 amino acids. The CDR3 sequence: CASSLRQGHRYEQHF. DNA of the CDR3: TGTGCCAGCAGTTTACGACAGGGTCATCGGTACGAGCAGCACTTC.